This note documents a single T cell receptor (beta chain) sequence. Its antigen specificity is not known. No base quality values were provided; no much bigger clone lies one nucleotide off. The CDR3 runs 17 amino acids, cysteine and phenylalanine included. CDR3 DNA only is kept here, 51 bases in frame from base 1. Via the germline V gene, CDR1 is SGHRS and CDR2 YFSETQ. Trimming accounts for 4 bases at V and 6 bases at J, while the number of junction bases matched to no gene is 16. The sample originates from a study of identical twins (TCRdb year 2016). In the study overall: TCR alpha and beta repertoires from monozygotic twins, unrelated adults of various ages and cord blood were deep-sequenced to test whether fetal clonotypes persist. Replicate twin experiments were performed at different times using different library preparation protocols to rule out contamination. General study outcomes and caveats: Because the same donors could not be followed over many years, the conclusions depended on cross-sectional statistical analysis. Abundant cord blood beta clonotypes carried fewer insertions; young adult naive repertoires showed a weaker similar trend, while memory repertoires showed none. Invariant T cells such as MAIT and iNKT could partly confound zero-insertion analyses, though diverse VJ usage argued against this for most clonotypes. The excess sharing between twins in beta out-of-frame sequences was weaker because fewer shared sequences reduced the signal-to-noise ratio. In monozygotic twins, out-of-frame TCR alpha sharing was systematically underestimated by recombination models, although the models agreed with sharing between unrelated individuals. Out-of-frame TCR alpha sequences shared between twins showed an excess of low generation-probability sequences compared with coincidental sharing between unrelated individuals.

Only healthy Caucasian donors were included. The twin cohort consisted of three pairs of female monozygotic twins, all aged about 18 to 29 years. Peripheral blood mononuclear cells were the source from which RNA for the TCR libraries was isolated. Library method: 5' RACE. The sample was run on an Illumina HiSeq 2000. Template switching added a universal primer binding site, and the final cDNA carried a unique molecular identifier that allowed TCR cDNA molecules to be counted accurately. First-strand cDNA for TCR alpha and beta chains was synthesized from specific primers in the conserved constant-segment region. To control for contamination, every cDNA library carried two barcodes: a SMART-Mk sample barcode plus Illumina barcodes. TruSeq adapter sequences along with Illumina sample barcodes were introduced in two successive PCR steps. The Illumina HiSeq platform was used with custom primers to sequence TCR alpha and beta cDNA libraries. In the paper's pipeline: Raw reads were processed with MiGEC to extract unique molecular identifiers, and MiXCR was used to determine CDR3 positions. Recombination models were inferred per individual with the repgenHMM and IGoR tools using an EM algorithm. Shared clonotypes were analyzed with the tcR package in R, and sharing was normalized by the product of cloneset sizes. To study raw recombination without the effects of thymic and clonal selection, out-of-frame nonproductive sequences were analyzed. TCRdb reworked the public reads: Q25 trimming with fastp, MiXCR clone assembly, productive beta chains retained. Rows are combined by CDR3 protein, so each entry shows the most common genes and DNA. TCRdb, not the original authors, processed these V and J calls. This sample has some 600,000 distinct CDR3 sequences in its table, and just over 7% of those were observed once. Jointly, the top ten make up around 1.6% of the sample.

These same records also appear under a second study, on yellow fever vaccine responses in identical twins. The second publication reports: The authors reported that the T cell response to vaccination in identical twins appeared partly convergent and partly personalized. In the study, vaccine-responding T cell clones were precisely tracked in identical twins.

This receptor was identified in a woman aged 18 to 35 in good health. Sample: PBMCs. The V and J segments used are TRBV5-1 and TRBJ2-1; the junction holds 7 bases that match TRBD2. The CDR3: CASSPLTWLADINEQFF. The DNA reads as follows: TGCGCCAGCAGCCCCTTAACTTGGCTAGCGGACATCAATGAGCAGTTCTTC.